This T cell receptor (beta chain) was sequenced during a study of T cells in Graves' hyperthyroidism and ophthalmopathy. The ends were cut back, 6 bases at V and 5 bases at J, with 13 bases in the middle. This CDR3 has 13 residues. Germline V lookup: CDR1 SNHLY, CDR2 FYNNEI. This clonotype was seen repeatedly, ten times or more. RNA transcripts gave rise to amplified TCR beta CDR3 regions. During a first-round RT-PCR of the TCR CDR3, the HTBI primer set was used. TCRdb re-derived calls from the multiplex PCR reads in MiXCR, one entry per CDR3 protein. There are fewer than 250,000 distinct CDR3 sequences in the sample; more than 15% occur only once, and 50% lies in the top ten.

This rearrangement joins TRBV2 to TRBJ1-1; D call uncertain. The sequenced material came from blood. The receptor was derived from a man aged 50 to 60 with Graves' hyperthyroidism. CDR3 nucleotide sequence: TGTGCCAGCAGCCAATTCCGGGTAACTGAAGCTTTCTTT. Amino acids: CASSQFRVTEAFF.